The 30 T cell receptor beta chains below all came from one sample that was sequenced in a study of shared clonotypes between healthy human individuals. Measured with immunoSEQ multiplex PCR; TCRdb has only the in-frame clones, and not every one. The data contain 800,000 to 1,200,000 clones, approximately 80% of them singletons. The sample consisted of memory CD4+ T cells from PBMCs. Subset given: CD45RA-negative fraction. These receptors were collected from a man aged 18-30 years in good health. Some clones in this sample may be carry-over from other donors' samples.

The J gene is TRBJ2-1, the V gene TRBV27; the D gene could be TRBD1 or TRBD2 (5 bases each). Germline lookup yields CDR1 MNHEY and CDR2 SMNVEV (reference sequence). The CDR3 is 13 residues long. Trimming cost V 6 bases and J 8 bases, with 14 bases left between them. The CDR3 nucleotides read TGTGCCAGCAGAACTCATGGGGGAGATGAGCAGTTCTTC. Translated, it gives CASRTHGGDEQFF.

The CDR3 DNA sequence: TGTGCCAGCGCTGCCGGAATGAACACTGAAGCTTTCTTT. Amino acid sequence: CASAAGMNTEAFF. The rearrangement links TRBV6-5 to TRBJ1-1, with D hard to call. Germline V CDR1 and CDR2: MNHEY, SVGAGI. Trimming removed 8 bases at V and 0 bases at J, with 10 bases between. This CDR3 contains 13 residues.

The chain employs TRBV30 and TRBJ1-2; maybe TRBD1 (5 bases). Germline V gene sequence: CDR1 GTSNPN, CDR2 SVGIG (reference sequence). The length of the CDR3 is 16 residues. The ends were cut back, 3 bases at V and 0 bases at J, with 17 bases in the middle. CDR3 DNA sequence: TGTGCCTGGAGGACCCCCGGCCAGGGAACTAACTATGGCTACACCTTC. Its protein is CAWRTPGQGTNYGYTF.

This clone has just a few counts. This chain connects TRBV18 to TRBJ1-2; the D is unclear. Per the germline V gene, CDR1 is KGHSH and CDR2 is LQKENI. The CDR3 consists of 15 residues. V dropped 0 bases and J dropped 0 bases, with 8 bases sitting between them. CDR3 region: CASSPPTGANYGYTF. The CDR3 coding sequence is TGTGCCAGCTCACCACCTACGGGAGCTAACTATGGCTACACCTTC.

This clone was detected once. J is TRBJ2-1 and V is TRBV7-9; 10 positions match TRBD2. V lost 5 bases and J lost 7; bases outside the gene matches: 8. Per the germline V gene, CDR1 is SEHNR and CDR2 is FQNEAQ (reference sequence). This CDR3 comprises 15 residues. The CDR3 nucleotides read TGTGCCAGCAGCAGTCTAGCGGGAGCTAGTAATGAGCAGTTCTTC. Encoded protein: CASSSLAGASNEQFF.

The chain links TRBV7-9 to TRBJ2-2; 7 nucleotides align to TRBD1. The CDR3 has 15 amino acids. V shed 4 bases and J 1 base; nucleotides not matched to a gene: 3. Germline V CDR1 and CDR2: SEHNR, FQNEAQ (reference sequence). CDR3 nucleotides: TGTGCCAGCAGCTCCGGACAGGTGAACACCGGGGAGCTGTTTTTT. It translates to CASSSGQVNTGELFF.

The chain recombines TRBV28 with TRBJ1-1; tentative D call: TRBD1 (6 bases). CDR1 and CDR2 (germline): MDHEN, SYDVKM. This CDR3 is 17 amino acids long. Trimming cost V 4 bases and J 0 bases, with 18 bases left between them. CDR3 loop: CASSSITGTGMNTEAFF. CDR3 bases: TGTGCCAGCAGTTCAATTACAGGGACTGGGATGAACACTGAAGCTTTCTTT.

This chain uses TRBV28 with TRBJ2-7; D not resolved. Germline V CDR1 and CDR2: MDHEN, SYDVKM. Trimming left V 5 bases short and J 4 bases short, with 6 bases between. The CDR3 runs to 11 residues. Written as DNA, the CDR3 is TGTGCCAGCAGTGCCAAGTACGAGCAGTACTTC. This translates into CASSAKYEQYF. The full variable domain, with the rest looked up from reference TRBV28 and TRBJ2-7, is DVKVTQSSRYLVKRTGEKVFLECVQDMDHENMFWYRQDPGLGLRLIYFSYDVKMKEKGDIPEGYSVSREKKERFSLILESASTNQTSMYLCASSAKYEQYFGPGTRLTVT.

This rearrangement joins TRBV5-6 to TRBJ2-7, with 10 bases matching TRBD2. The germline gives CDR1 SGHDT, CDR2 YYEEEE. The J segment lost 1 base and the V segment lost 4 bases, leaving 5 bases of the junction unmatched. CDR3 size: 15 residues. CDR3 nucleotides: TGTGCCAGCAGCCTAACTAGCGGGAAGTCCTACGAGCAGTACTTC. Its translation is CASSLTSGKSYEQYF.

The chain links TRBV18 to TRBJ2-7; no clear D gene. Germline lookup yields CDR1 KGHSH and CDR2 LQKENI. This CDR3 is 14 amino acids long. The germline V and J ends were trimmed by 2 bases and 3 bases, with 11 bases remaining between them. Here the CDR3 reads CASSPNLDDYEQYF. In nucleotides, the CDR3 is TGTGCCAGCTCACCAAACCTGGACGACTACGAGCAGTACTTC. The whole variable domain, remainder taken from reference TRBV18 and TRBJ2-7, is NAGVMQNPRHLVRRRGQEARLRCSPMKGHSHVYWYRQLPEEGLKFMVYLQKENIIDESGMPKERFSAEFPKEGPSILRIQQVVRGDSAAYFCASSPNLDDYEQYFGPGTRLTVT.

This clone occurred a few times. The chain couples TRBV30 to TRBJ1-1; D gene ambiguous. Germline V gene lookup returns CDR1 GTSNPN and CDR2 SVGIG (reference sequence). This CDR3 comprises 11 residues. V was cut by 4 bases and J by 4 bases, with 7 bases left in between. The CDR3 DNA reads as TGTGCCTGGAAGGGATTCACTGAAGCTTTCTTT. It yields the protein CAWKGFTEAFF.

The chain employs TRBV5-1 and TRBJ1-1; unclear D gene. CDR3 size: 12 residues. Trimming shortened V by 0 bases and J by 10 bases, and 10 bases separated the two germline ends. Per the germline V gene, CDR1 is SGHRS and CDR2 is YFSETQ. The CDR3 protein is CASSLAGSVAFF. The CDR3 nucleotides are TGCGCCAGCAGCTTGGCTGGGTCGGTAGCTTTCTTT.

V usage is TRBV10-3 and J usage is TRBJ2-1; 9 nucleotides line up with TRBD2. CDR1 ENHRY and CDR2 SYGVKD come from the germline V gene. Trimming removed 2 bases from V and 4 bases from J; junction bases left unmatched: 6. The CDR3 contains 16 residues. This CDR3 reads CAISEPKAGGYNEQFF. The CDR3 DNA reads TGTGCCATCAGTGAGCCCAAAGCGGGAGGTTACAATGAGCAGTTCTTC.

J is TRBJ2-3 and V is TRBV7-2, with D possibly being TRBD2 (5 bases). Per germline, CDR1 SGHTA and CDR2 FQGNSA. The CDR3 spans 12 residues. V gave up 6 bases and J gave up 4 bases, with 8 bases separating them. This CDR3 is CASRDSADTQYF. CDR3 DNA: TGTGCCAGCAGGGACTCCGCAGATACGCAGTATTTT.

The CDR3 nucleotides read TGCAGCGGGGACTTAGATGGAACTCAAGAGACCCAGTACTTC. It yields the protein CSGDLDGTQETQYF. The genes are TRBV29-1 and TRBJ2-5; TRBD2 is a possible D gene (6 bases). Germline-derived CDR1 and CDR2 are SQVTM and ANQGSEA. CDR3 size: 14 residues. Trimming took 7 bases from V and 2 from J, leaving 17 bases between them. Filled out from reference TRBV29-1 and TRBJ2-5, the complete variable domain reads SAVISQKPSRDICQRGTSLTIQCQVDSQVTMMFWYRQQPGQSLTLIATANQGSEATYESGFVIDKFPISRPNLTFSTLTVSNMSPEDSSIYLCSGDLDGTQETQYFGPGTRLLVL.

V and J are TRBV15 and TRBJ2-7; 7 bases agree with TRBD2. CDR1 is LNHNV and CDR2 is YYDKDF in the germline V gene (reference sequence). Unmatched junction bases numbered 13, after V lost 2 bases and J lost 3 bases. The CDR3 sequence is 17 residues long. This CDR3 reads CATSRTPSSGRYYEQYF. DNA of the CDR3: TGTGCCACCAGCAGAACCCCGAGTAGCGGGCGCTACTACGAGCAGTACTTC.

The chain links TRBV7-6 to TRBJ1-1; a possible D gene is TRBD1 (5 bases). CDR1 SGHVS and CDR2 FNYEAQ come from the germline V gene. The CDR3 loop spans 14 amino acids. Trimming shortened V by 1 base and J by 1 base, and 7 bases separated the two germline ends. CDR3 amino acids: CASSLEGPNTEAFF. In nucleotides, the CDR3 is TGTGCCAGCAGCTTAGAGGGACCGAACACTGAAGCTTTCTTT.

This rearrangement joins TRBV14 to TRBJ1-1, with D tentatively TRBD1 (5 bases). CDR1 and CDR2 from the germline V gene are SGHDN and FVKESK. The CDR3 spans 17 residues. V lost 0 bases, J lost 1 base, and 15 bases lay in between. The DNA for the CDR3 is TGTGCCAGCAGCCAAGATTCGCTTTGGGGGACGAACACTGAAGCTTTCTTT. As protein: CASSQDSLWGTNTEAFF.

In nucleotides, the CDR3 is TGTGCCAGCAGTCCGGGGACAGGTACGAACTATGGCTACACCTTC. Protein product: CASSPGTGTNYGYTF. The chain links TRBV2 to TRBJ1-2; TRBD1 agrees at 8 bases. V dropped 5 bases and J dropped 2; count of bases not matched to a gene: 7. CDR3 length equals 15 residues. CDR1 is SNHLY, CDR2 FYNNEI, per germline.

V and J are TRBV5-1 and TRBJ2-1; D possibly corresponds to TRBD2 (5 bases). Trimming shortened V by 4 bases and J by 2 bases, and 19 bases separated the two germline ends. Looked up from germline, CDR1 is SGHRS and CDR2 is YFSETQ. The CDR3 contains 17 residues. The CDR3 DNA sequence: TGCGCCAGCAGCCCAGGTTCTTTTGGAGCGGCCTACAATGAGCAGTTCTTC. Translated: CASSPGSFGAAYNEQFF.

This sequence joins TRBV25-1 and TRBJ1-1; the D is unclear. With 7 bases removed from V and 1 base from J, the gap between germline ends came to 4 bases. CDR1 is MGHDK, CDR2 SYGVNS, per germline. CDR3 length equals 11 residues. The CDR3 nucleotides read TGTGCCAGCATAGGGAACACTGAAGCTTTCTTT. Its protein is CASIGNTEAFF.

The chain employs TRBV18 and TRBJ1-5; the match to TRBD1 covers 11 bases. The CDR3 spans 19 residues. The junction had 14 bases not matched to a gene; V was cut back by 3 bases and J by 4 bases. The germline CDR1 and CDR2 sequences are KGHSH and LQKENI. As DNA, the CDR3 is TGTGCCAGCTCACCGTTCCGGACAGGGGGCGCCGGTGAAAATCAGCCCCAGCATTTT. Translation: CASSPFRTGGAGENQPQHF.

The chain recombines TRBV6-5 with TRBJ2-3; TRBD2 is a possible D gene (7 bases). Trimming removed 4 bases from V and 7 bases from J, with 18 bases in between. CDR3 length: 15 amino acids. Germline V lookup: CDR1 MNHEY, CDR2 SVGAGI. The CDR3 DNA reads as TGTGCCAGCAGTTCAGGGTGGGGGGGCGCGAATACGCAGTATTTT. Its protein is CASSSGWGGANTQYF.

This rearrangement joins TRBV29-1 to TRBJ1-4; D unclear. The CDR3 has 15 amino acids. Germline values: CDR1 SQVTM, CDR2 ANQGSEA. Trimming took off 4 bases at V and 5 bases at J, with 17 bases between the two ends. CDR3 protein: CSVVGEAAENEKLFF. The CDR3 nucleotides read TGCAGCGTTGTTGGTGAAGCAGCAGAGAATGAAAAACTGTTTTTT.

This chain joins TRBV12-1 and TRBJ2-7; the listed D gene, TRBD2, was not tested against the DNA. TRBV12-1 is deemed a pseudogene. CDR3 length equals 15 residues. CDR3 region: CASSPPGTSSPEQYF. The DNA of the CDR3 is TGTGCCAGCAGCCCCCCCGGTACTAGTTCCCCCGAGCAGTACTTC.

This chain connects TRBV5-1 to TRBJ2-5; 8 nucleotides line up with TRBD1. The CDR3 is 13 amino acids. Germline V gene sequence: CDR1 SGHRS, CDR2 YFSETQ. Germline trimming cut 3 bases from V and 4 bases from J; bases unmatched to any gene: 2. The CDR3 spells CASSSTGAETQYF. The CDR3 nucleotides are TGCGCCAGCAGCTCGACAGGGGCAGAGACCCAGTACTTC.

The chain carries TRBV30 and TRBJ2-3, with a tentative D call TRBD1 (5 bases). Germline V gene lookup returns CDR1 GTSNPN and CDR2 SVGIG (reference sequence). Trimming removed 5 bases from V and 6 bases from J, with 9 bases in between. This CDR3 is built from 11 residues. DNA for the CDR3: TGTGCCTGGGCCTGGGGCGATACGCAGTATTTT. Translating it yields CAWAWGDTQYF.

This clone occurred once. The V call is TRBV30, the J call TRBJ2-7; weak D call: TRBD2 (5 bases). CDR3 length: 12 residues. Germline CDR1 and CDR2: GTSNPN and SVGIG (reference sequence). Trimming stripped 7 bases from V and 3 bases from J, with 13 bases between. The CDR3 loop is CAYMERDYEQYF. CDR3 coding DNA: TGTGCCTATATGGAGAGGGACTACGAGCAGTACTTC.

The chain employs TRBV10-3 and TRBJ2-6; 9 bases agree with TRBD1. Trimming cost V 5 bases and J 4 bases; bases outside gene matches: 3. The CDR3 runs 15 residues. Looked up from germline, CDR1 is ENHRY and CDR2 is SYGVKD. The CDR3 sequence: CAISTGGDGANVLTF. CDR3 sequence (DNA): TGTGCCATCAGTACAGGGGGCGACGGGGCCAACGTCCTGACTTTC.

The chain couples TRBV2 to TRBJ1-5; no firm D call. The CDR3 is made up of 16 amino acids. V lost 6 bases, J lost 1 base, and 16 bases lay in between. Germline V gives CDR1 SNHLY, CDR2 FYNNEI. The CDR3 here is CASSPGRGLSNQPQHF. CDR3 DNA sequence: TGTGCCAGCAGCCCAGGACGGGGTCTCAGCAATCAGCCCCAGCATTTT.